The 12 T cell receptor beta chains below were found in one sample sequenced in a study of T-cell reconstitution after alpha-beta-depleted transplantation in children. Using unique molecular identifiers, the investigators prepared the TCRbeta library. TCRdb used MiXCR to reprocess the PCR reads, holding one entry per CDR3 protein. The sample shows about 600,000 distinct CDR3 sequences, roughly 13% of them seen only once. The input for sequencing was PBMCs, mostly from graft donor cells, taken 360 days after TCRalphabeta/CD19-depleted stem cell transplant. The origin of the receptors is a male patient aged 10 to 17 who had a stem cell transplant for acute myeloid leukemia, so the T cells may come from the graft donor.

Only a few counts were recorded for this clonotype. The rearrangement joins TRBV5-1 to TRBJ2-4; TRBD1 agrees at 7 bases. Germline values: CDR1 SGHRS, CDR2 YFSETQ. The V segment lost 4 bases and the J segment 0 bases; nucleotides outside the gene matches: 7. This CDR3 spans 16 amino acids. The CDR3 spells CASSLVYRGAKNIQYF. The CDR3 DNA is TGCGCCAGCAGCCTGGTATACAGGGGAGCCAAAAACATTCAGTACTTC.

This clonotype was observed a handful of times. The CDR3 spells CAWTRGGSYEQYF. The CDR3 region has the DNA TGTGCCTGGACCCGGGGGGGGTCCTACGAGCAGTACTTC. The V call is TRBV30, the J call TRBJ2-7, with 8 nucleotides matching TRBD2. CDR3 length equals 13 residues. The V gene end was trimmed by 4 bases and the J gene end by 1 base; junction bases not matched to a gene: 3. CDR1 is GTSNPN, CDR2 SVGIG, per germline (reference sequence).

This chain joins TRBV11-1 and TRBJ2-5; D gene ambiguous. CDR3 length: 12 amino acids. Trimming took 0 bases from V and 9 from J, leaving 8 bases between them. Germline values: CDR1 SGHAT, CDR2 FQDESV (reference sequence). CDR3 sequence reads: CASSLALESQYF. The CDR3 DNA follows: TGTGCCAGCAGCTTAGCGCTGGAGTCCCAGTACTTC.

This clonotype came up a few times. The chain uses TRBV30 and TRBJ2-5, with 8 bases lining up with TRBD1. With V trimmed by 2 bases and J by 2 bases, 7 bases remained unmatched. Germline V lookup: CDR1 GTSNPN, CDR2 SVGIG (reference sequence). The CDR3 is 15 residues long. The DNA for the CDR3 is TGTGCCTGGAGTAGATCGACAGGGGATCAAGAGACCCAGTACTTC. Amino acids: CAWSRSTGDQETQYF. Complete variable domain (other parts from reference TRBV30 and TRBJ2-5): SQTIHQWPATLVQPVGSPLSLECTVEGTSNPNLYWYRQAAGRGLQLLFYSVGIGQISSEVPQNLSASRPQDRQFILSSKKLLLSDSGFYLCAWSRSTGDQETQYFGPGTRLLVL.

This clonotype was seen a few times. Sequence at one end of the junction differs from germline and may be a read error. The CDR3 region is CSIKEGRRYF. The CDR3 DNA reads TGCAGCATCAAGGAGGGCAGGAGATACTTC. V gene TRBV29-1 combines with J gene TRBJ1-2; D remains unclear. The CDR3 runs to 10 residues. The germline V gene encodes CDR1 SQVTM and CDR2 ANQGSEA.

This clonotype was seen at least ten times. CDR3 sequence (DNA): TGTGCCAGCAGTAGTCCGGGACTACTTTACAATGAGCAGTTCTTC. Its translation: CASSSPGLLYNEQFF. This rearrangement joins TRBV28 to TRBJ2-1, with 7 bases aligning to TRBD2. The germline gives CDR1 MDHEN, CDR2 SYDVKM. V lost 5 bases to trimming and J lost 4 bases; unmatched junction nucleotides: 8. The CDR3 sequence is 15 residues long.

There are a few counts of this clonotype. This chain uses TRBV12-5 with TRBJ2-2; D is undetermined. Trimming cost V 0 bases and J 4 bases, with 3 bases left between them. The CDR3 loop spans 13 amino acids. CDR1 is LGHNT and CDR2 is FRNRAP in the germline V gene. The CDR3 DNA sequence: TGTGCTAGTGGTTTGGTCTCCACCGGGGAGCTGTTTTTT. Amino acid sequence: CASGLVSTGELFF.

The chain is built from TRBV18 and TRBJ2-1, with D maybe TRBD1 (6 bases). Germline CDR1 is KGHSH and CDR2 is LQKENI. This CDR3 is built from 15 residues. Trimming removed 3 bases from V and 7 bases from J, with 16 bases in between. The CDR3 protein is CASSPSRGEWNEQFF. The DNA of the CDR3 is TGTGCCAGCTCACCCAGCAGGGGCGAATGGAATGAGCAGTTCTTC.

This clonotype was recorded at least ten times. The V and J genes are TRBV20-1 and TRBJ2-3, with D hard to call. CDR1 DFQATT and CDR2 SNEGSKA come from the germline V gene (reference sequence). This CDR3 region has 15 residues. Trimming shortened V by 3 bases and J by 4 bases, and 17 bases separated the two germline ends. Here the CDR3 DNA reads TGCAGTGCTAGGCCCGTAAAACAGCTTCCAGATACGCAGTATTTT. This translates into CSARPVKQLPDTQYF.

In its sample, this clonotype was seen many times. The J gene is TRBJ2-2, the V gene TRBV5-1; D not resolved. V was shortened by 1 base and J by 1 base, with 5 bases between the two germline ends. CDR3 length: 14 residues. Germline loops: CDR1 SGHRS, CDR2 YFSETQ. This CDR3 reads CASSLLGNTGELFF. CDR3 sequence (DNA): TGCGCCAGCAGCTTGTTAGGGAACACCGGGGAGCTGTTTTTT.

This clonotype was picked up many times. J is TRBJ2-7 and V is TRBV20-1; 12 positions agree with TRBD2. CDR1 DFQATT and CDR2 SNEGSKA come from the germline V gene (reference sequence). V trimming: 6 bases; J trimming: 5 bases; junction bases outside the gene matches: 11. The CDR3 is 15 amino acids. The CDR3 DNA reads as TGCAGTGCGGCCCAGACTAGCGGGAGATTGAACGAGCAGTACTTC. It is translated as CSAAQTSGRLNEQYF.

This clonotype was observed a handful of times. CDR3 protein: CSVGGDNSRYF. For the CDR3, the DNA is TGCAGCGTTGGAGGGGACAATAGCCGGTACTTC. V gene TRBV29-1 combines with J gene TRBJ2-7, with D perhaps matching TRBD1 (6 bases). This CDR3 spans 11 amino acids. V gave up 4 bases and J gave up 12 bases, with 16 bases separating them. Germline V CDR1 and CDR2: SQVTM, ANQGSEA.